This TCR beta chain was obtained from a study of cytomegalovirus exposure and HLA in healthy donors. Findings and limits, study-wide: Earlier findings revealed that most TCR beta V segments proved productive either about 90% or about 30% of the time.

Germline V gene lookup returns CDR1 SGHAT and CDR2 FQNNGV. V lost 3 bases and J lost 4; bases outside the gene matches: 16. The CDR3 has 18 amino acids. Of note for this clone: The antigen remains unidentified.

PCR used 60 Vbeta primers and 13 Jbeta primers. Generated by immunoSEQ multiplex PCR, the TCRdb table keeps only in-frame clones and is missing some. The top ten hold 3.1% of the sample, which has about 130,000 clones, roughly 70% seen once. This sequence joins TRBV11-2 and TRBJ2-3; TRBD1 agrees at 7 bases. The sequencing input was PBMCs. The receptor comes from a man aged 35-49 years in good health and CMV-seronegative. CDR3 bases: TGTGCCAGCAGCTTGCCGGACAGGCTCCTAGTATTCGCAGATACGCAGTATTTT. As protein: CASSLPDRLLVFADTQYF.